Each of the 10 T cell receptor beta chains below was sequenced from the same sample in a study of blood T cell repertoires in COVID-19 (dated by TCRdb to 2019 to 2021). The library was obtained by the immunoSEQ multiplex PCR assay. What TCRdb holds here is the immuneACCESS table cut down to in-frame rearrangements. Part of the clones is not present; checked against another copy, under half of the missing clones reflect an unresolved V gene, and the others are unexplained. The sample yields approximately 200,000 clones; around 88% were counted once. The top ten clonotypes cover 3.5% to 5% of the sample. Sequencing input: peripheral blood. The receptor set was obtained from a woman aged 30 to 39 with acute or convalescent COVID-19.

The CDR3 DNA follows: TGTGCCAGCAGCCAGGAACTAGAATACGAGCAGTACTTC. It codes for CASSQELEYEQYF. The chain carries TRBV14 and TRBJ2-7; a weak D match, TRBD2 (5 bases). CDR1 SGHDN and CDR2 FVKESK come from the germline V gene. Trimming shortened V by 3 bases and J by 4 bases, and 10 bases separated the two germline ends. The CDR3 has 13 residues.

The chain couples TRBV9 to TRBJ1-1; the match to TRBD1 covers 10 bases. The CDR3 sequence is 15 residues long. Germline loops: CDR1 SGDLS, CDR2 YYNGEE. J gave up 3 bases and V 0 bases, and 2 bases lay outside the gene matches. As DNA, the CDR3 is TGTGCCAGCAGCGTAGAGACAGGGGGCTACACTGAAGCTTTCTTT. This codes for CASSVETGGYTEAFF. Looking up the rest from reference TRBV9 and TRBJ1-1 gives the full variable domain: DSGVTQTPKHLITATGQRVTLRCSPRSGDLSVYWYQQSLDQGLQFLIQYYNGEERAKGNILERFSAQQFPDLHSELNLSSLELGDSALYFCASSVETGGYTEAFFGQGTRLTVV.

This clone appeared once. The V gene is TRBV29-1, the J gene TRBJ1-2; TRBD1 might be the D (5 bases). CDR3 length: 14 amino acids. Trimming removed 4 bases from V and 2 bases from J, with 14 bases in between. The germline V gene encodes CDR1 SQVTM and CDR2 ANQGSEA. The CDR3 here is CSVVNRGSNYGYTF. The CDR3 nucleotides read TGCAGCGTTGTTAATAGGGGCTCGAACTATGGCTACACCTTC.

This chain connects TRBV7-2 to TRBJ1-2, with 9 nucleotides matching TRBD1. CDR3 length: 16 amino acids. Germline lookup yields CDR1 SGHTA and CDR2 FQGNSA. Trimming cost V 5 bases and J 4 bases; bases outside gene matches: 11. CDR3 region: CASSARDRVDLYGYTF. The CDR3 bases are TGTGCCAGCAGCGCCCGGGACAGGGTAGACCTCTATGGCTACACCTTC. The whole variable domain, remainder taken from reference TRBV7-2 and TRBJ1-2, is GAGVSQSPSNKVTEKGKDVELRCDPISGHTALYWYRQSLGQGLEFLIYFQGNSAPDKSGLPSDRFSAERTGGSVSTLTIQRTQQEDSAVYLCASSARDRVDLYGYTFGSGTRLTVV.

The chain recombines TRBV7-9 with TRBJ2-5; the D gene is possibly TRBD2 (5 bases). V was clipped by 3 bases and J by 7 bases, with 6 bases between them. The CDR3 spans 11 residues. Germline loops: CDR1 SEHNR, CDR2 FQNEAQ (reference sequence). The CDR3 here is CASSLRVTQYF. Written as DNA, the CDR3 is TGTGCCAGCAGCTTGCGGGTGACCCAGTACTTC.

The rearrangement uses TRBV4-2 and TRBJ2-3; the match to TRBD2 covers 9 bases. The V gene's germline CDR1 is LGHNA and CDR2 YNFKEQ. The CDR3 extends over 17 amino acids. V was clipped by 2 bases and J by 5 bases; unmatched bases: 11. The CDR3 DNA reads TGTGCCAGCAGCCAAATAAAGCCTAGCGGGATAGGAGATACGCAGTATTTT. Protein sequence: CASSQIKPSGIGDTQYF.

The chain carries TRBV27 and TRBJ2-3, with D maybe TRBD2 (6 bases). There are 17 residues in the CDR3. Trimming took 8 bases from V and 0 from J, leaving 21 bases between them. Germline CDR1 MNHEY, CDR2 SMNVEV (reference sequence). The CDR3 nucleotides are TGTGCCAGCTACTCTCGCGGGATGCACACTAGCACAGATACGCAGTATTTT. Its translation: CASYSRGMHTSTDTQYF.

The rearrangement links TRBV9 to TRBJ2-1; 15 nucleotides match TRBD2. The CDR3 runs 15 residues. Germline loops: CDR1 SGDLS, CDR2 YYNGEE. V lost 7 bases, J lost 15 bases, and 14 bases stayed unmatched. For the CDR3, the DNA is TGTGCCAGCGCAGGGGGTGGACTAGCGGGAGGGACGCTGTTCTTC. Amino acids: CASAGGGLAGGTLFF.

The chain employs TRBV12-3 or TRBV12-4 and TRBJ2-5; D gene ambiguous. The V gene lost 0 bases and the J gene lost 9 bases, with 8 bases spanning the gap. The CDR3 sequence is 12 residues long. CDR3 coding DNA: TGTGCCAGCAGTTTAGCGTCCCACTCCCAGTACTTC. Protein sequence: CASSLASHSQYF.

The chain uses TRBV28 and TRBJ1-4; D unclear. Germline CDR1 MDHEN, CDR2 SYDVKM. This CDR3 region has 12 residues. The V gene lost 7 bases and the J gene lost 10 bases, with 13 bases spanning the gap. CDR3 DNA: TGTGCCAGCATCACACTAGGAGGAAAACTGTTTTTT. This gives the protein CASITLGGKLFF.